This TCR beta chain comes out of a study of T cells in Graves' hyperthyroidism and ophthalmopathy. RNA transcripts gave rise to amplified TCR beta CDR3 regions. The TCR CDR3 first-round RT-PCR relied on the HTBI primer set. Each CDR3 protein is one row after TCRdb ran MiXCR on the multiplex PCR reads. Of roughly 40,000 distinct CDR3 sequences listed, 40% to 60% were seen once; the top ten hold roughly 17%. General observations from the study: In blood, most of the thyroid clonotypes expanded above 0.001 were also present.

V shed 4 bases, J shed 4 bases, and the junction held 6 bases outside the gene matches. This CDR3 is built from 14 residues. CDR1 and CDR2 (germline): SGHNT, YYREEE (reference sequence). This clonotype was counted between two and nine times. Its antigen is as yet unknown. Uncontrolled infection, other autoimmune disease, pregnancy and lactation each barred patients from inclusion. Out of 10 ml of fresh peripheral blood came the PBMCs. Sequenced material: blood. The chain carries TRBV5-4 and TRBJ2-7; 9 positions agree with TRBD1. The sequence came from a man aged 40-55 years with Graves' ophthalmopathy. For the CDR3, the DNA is TGTGCCAGCAGCCGTCCGGGACAGGGTTACGAGCAGTACTTC. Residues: CASSRPGQGYEQYF.